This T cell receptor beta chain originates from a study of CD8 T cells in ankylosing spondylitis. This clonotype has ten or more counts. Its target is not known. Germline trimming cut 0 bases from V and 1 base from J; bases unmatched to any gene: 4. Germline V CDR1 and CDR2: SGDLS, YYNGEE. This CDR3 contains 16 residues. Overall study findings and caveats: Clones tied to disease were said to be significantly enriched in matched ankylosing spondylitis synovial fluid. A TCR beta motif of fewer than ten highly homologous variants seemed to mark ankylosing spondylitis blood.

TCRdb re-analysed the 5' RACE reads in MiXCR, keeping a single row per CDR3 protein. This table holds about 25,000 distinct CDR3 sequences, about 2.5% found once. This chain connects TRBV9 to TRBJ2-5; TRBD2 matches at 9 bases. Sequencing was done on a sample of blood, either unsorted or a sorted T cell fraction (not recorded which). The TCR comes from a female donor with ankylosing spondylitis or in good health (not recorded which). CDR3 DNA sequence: TGTGCCAGCAGCGTAGGGCTAGCGGGAAGCCAAGAGACCCAGTACTTC. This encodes CASSVGLAGSQETQYF.